This T cell receptor (beta chain) emerged from a study of blood T cells in healthy people across ages. Regarding the study as a whole: Significant beta diversity loss was already apparent by age approximately 37, declining roughly linearly. Unsorted PBMC input precluded a conclusive naive versus antigen-experienced comparison.

This clonotype has a handful of counts. Its antigen remains unknown. Trimming shortened V by 5 bases and J by 0 bases, and 7 bases separated the two germline ends. Germline CDR1 and CDR2: SGHTA and FQGNSA. The CDR3 length is 13 residues. For every donor, a draw yielded around 9.4 milliliters of peripheral blood. The use of a sample-barcoded 5' primer and a J-beta primer mix characterized a second PCR of 7 to 11 cycles. Per-sample output comprised a minimum of 2.5 million paired-end reads containing CDR3. TCRdb passed the 5' RACE reads through MiXCR, listing each CDR3 protein once. The sample lists hundreds of thousands of distinct CDR3 sequences, roughly 53% occurring once.

This sequence originates from a man in his 60s in good health. This chain uses TRBV7-2 with TRBJ1-1; D not certain. The sample consisted of blood. The CDR3: CASSPHMNTEAFF. The CDR3 nucleotides read TGTGCCAGCAGCCCCCACATGAACACTGAAGCTTTCTTT.